The rows below give T cell receptor beta chains drawn from one sample of a study of T cell responses to AZD1222 COVID-19 vaccine. Only in-frame clones appear in the TCRdb table, and some are missing; sequencing was by immunoSEQ multiplex PCR. Among approximately 150,000 clones listed, more than 80% were seen once. The input for sequencing was peripheral blood, taken on day 0 of AZD1222 vaccination. These receptors originate from an adult in good health. Both conserved end residues are part of each CDR3. D genes are given only for firm matches. Not every row has a clone size; where given, it reads once, few, many or a size class.

V gene: TRBV12-3/TRBV12-4; J gene: TRBJ1-2; clone size: -; D gene: -; CDR3 DNA: TGTGCCAGCACCCCCCTAGCAGAAGGTGGCTACACCTTC; CDR3 protein: CASTPLAEGGYTF
V gene: TRBV5-1; J gene: TRBJ1-1; clone size: -; D gene: TRBD1; CDR3 DNA: TGCGCCAGCACCACCGGACAGGCGGGTCGGGAAGCTTTCTTT; CDR3 protein: CASTTGQAGREAFF
V gene: TRBV6-1; J gene: TRBJ2-3; clone size: -; D gene: TRBD2; CDR3 DNA: TGTGCCAGCAGTGAAGCAAGCGGGGGAGGAACAGATACGCAGTATTTT; CDR3 protein: CASSEASGGGTDTQYF
V gene: TRBV6-5; J gene: TRBJ1-5; clone size: -; D gene: TRBD1; CDR3 DNA: TGTGCCACCGGAAACAGGGGGAATCAGCCCCAGCATTTT; CDR3 protein: CATGNRGNQPQHF
V gene: TRBV11-3; J gene: TRBJ2-3; clone size: -; D gene: TRBD2; CDR3 DNA: TGTGCCAGCAGCTTTTTAGCGGGAGATACGCAGTATTTT; CDR3 protein: CASSFLAGDTQYF
V gene: TRBV4-2; J gene: TRBJ1-4; clone size: -; D gene: -; CDR3 DNA: TGTGCCAGCAGCCAAGACCCGGGGGCCAATGAAAAACTGTTTTTT; CDR3 protein: CASSQDPGANEKLFF
V gene: TRBV3-1/TRBV3-2; J gene: TRBJ2-7; clone size: -; D gene: TRBD2; CDR3 DNA: TGTGCCAGCAGCCAAGGACTAGCGGACTCCTACGAGCAGTACTTC; CDR3 protein: CASSQGLADSYEQYF
V gene: TRBV19; J gene: TRBJ1-3; clone size: -; D gene: -; CDR3 DNA: TGTGCCAGTAGTAGGACGTTTGGAAACACCATATATTTT; CDR3 protein: CASSRTFGNTIYF
V gene: TRBV7-9; J gene: TRBJ1-5; clone size: -; D gene: -; CDR3 DNA: TGTGCCAGCAGCAAAGGGGGAAGCAATCAGCCCCAGCATTTT; CDR3 protein: CASSKGGSNQPQHF
V gene: TRBV28; J gene: TRBJ2-1; clone size: -; D gene: TRBD1; CDR3 DNA: TGTGCCAGCACCCGTTGGGGGGGACAGGGTAGTCGACAGTTCTTC; CDR3 protein: CASTRWGGQGSRQFF
V gene: TRBV2; J gene: TRBJ1-4; clone size: -; D gene: -; CDR3 DNA: TGTGCCAGCAGTGCGATATACACTACAACTAATGAAAAACTGTTTTTT; CDR3 protein: CASSAIYTTTNEKLFF
V gene: TRBV11-2; J gene: TRBJ1-6; clone size: -; D gene: -; CDR3 DNA: TGTGCCAGCAGCTTTTCGAGCTCCTATAATTCACCCCTCCACTTT; CDR3 protein: CASSFSSSYNSPLHF
V gene: TRBV27; J gene: TRBJ1-2; clone size: -; D gene: TRBD1; CDR3 DNA: TGTGCCAGCAGTTTTCGAGGGGGCGGCTACACCTTC; CDR3 protein: CASSFRGGGYTF
V gene: TRBV7-9; J gene: TRBJ1-4; clone size: -; D gene: TRBD1; CDR3 DNA: TGTGCCAGCAGCTTAGGGACAGGGAATGAAAAACTGTTTTTT; CDR3 protein: CASSLGTGNEKLFF
V gene: TRBV19; J gene: TRBJ2-1; clone size: -; D gene: TRBD2; CDR3 DNA: TGTGCCAGTAGTCCGACTAGCGGCTACAATGAGCAGTTCTTC; CDR3 protein: CASSPTSGYNEQFF
V gene: TRBV14; J gene: TRBJ2-2; clone size: -; D gene: -; CDR3 DNA: TGTGCCAGCAGCCAATATCGGCTCGGGGAGCTGTTTTTT; CDR3 protein: CASSQYRLGELFF
V gene: TRBV6-6; J gene: TRBJ1-1; clone size: -; D gene: -; CDR3 DNA: TGTGCCTCCTCAGGAGGGGACTTGAACACTGAAGCTTTCTTT; CDR3 protein: CASSGGDLNTEAFF
V gene: TRBV29-1; J gene: TRBJ1-1; clone size: -; D gene: -; CDR3 DNA: TGCAGCGTTGGAATAGGTACTGAAGCTTTCTTT; CDR3 protein: CSVGIGTEAFF
V gene: TRBV12-2; J gene: TRBJ2-1; clone size: -; D gene: -; CDR3 DNA: TGTGCAAGTCGCTTAGGTGCGGGAGCCTCCAATGAGCAGTTCTTC; CDR3 protein: CASRLGAGASNEQFF
V gene: TRBV28; J gene: TRBJ1-1; clone size: -; D gene: -; CDR3 DNA: TGTGCCAGCAGTCCAATCGGGGGGTACACTGAAGCTTTCTTT; CDR3 protein: CASSPIGGYTEAFF
V gene: TRBV4-1; J gene: TRBJ2-1; clone size: -; D gene: -; CDR3 DNA: TGCGCCAGCAACACTCCAGGTTCCCTGGTCAATGAGCAGTTCTTC; CDR3 protein: CASNTPGSLVNEQFF
V gene: TRBV2; J gene: TRBJ2-7; clone size: -; D gene: TRBD2; CDR3 DNA: TGTGCCAGCAGTGATAGGCCTAGCGGGAGGACAGCCTACGAGCAGTACTTC; CDR3 protein: CASSDRPSGRTAYEQYF
V gene: TRBV5-1; J gene: TRBJ2-5; clone size: -; D gene: -; CDR3 DNA: TGCGCCAGCAGCTTAGATCTCTGGGAGACCCAGTACTTC; CDR3 protein: CASSLDLWETQYF
V gene: TRBV5-6; J gene: TRBJ2-1; clone size: -; D gene: -; CDR3 DNA: TGTGCCAGCAGCTCTACAGGGAACTACAATGAGCAGTTCTTC; CDR3 protein: CASSSTGNYNEQFF
V gene: TRBV18; J gene: TRBJ1-1; clone size: -; D gene: -; CDR3 DNA: TGTGCCAGCTCACCACAGGGAGTTGGGACTGAAGCTTTCTTT; CDR3 protein: CASSPQGVGTEAFF
V gene: TRBV23-1; J gene: TRBJ1-4; clone size: once; D gene: -; CDR3 DNA: TGCGCCAGCAGTCAAGGGTCAACAACTAATGAAAAACTGTTTTTT; CDR3 protein: CASSQGSTTNEKLFF
V gene: TRBV19; J gene: TRBJ1-2; clone size: -; D gene: -; CDR3 DNA: TGTGCCAGTAGCCGGACTAACTATGGCTACACCTTC; CDR3 protein: CASSRTNYGYTF
V gene: TRBV9; J gene: TRBJ2-1; clone size: -; D gene: TRBD2; CDR3 DNA: TGTGCCAGCAGCGTAGGACTAGCGGGAGAGGACAATGAGCAGTTCTTC; CDR3 protein: CASSVGLAGEDNEQFF
V gene: TRBV20-1; J gene: TRBJ2-5; clone size: -; D gene: -; CDR3 DNA: TGCAGTGCTAGTGAGGTGGGGGAGACCCAGTACTTC; CDR3 protein: CSASEVGETQYF
V gene: TRBV25-1; J gene: TRBJ1-2; clone size: -; D gene: -; CDR3 DNA: TGTGCCAGCAGCCGCAGGGGAGGTGGCTATGGCTACACCTTC; CDR3 protein: CASSRRGGGYGYTF
V gene: TRBV28; J gene: TRBJ1-6; clone size: -; D gene: -; CDR3 DNA: TGTGCCAGCAGTTTAAGCTCCTATAATTCACCCCTCCACTTT; CDR3 protein: CASSLSSYNSPLHF
V gene: TRBV6-5; J gene: TRBJ1-3; clone size: -; D gene: -; CDR3 DNA: TGTGCCAGCAGCCCACGGGGGTTCGGAAACACCATATATTTT; CDR3 protein: CASSPRGFGNTIYF
V gene: TRBV5-1; J gene: TRBJ2-6; clone size: -; D gene: -; CDR3 DNA: TGCGCCAGCAGCTTGGTCCCCGGGAGACCCACCGGGGCCAACGTCCTGACTTTC; CDR3 protein: CASSLVPGRPTGANVLTF
V gene: TRBV23-1; J gene: TRBJ2-5; clone size: -; D gene: -; CDR3 DNA: TGCGCCACCAAGACCAGAAAGGCTCCAGAGACCCAGTACTTC; CDR3 protein: CATKTRKAPETQYF
V gene: TRBV5-8; J gene: TRBJ1-4; clone size: -; D gene: -; CDR3 DNA: TGTGCCAGCAGCTTGTTAACCCCAGGGCTGTCATGGAGAGATGAAAAACTGTTTTTT; CDR3 protein: CASSLLTPGLSWRDEKLFF
V gene: TRBV7-9; J gene: TRBJ2-1; clone size: -; D gene: TRBD2; CDR3 DNA: TGTGCCAGCAGCTTAGGGACTAGCGGAGATTACAATGAGCAGTTCTTC; CDR3 protein: CASSLGTSGDYNEQFF
V gene: TRBV7-9; J gene: TRBJ2-3; clone size: -; D gene: TRBD2; CDR3 DNA: TGTGCCAGCAGCATACGACTAGCGGGAGCTCCCGATACGCAGTATTTT; CDR3 protein: CASSIRLAGAPDTQYF
V gene: TRBV7-3; J gene: TRBJ2-2; clone size: medium-sized; D gene: TRBD2; CDR3 DNA: TGTGCCAGCAGCCCCGCTGGGACTAGCCTGGCCGGGGAGCTGTTTTTT; CDR3 protein: CASSPAGTSLAGELFF
V gene: TRBV7-2; J gene: TRBJ2-5; clone size: -; D gene: TRBD2; CDR3 DNA: TGTGCCAGCAGCAGAGCTAGCGGGGGGCTTAAAGAGACCCAGTACTTC; CDR3 protein: CASSRASGGLKETQYF
V gene: TRBV7-9; J gene: TRBJ1-5; clone size: -; D gene: TRBD1; CDR3 DNA: TGTGCCAGCAGCTCCAACAGGGGGGAGACCAATCAGCCCCAGCATTTT; CDR3 protein: CASSSNRGETNQPQHF
V gene: TRBV14; J gene: TRBJ2-1; clone size: -; D gene: TRBD1; CDR3 DNA: TGTGCCAGCAGCCGTCTAGAGGGGGCTAGCGAGCAGTTCTTC; CDR3 protein: CASSRLEGASEQFF
V gene: TRBV7-9; J gene: TRBJ1-1; clone size: -; D gene: -; CDR3 DNA: TGTGCCAGCAGCTTATTCCTTCAGCGGAACACTGAAGCTTTCTTT; CDR3 protein: CASSLFLQRNTEAFF
V gene: TRBV7-9; J gene: TRBJ1-4; clone size: -; D gene: -; CDR3 DNA: TGTGCCAGCAGTCGTGGGGGGAGTGAAAAACTGTTTTTT; CDR3 protein: CASSRGGSEKLFF
V gene: TRBV6-2/TRBV6-3; J gene: TRBJ1-1; clone size: -; D gene: TRBD1; CDR3 DNA: TGTGCCAGCAGTTTCCGGACAGGGTGGACGCCCTGGTTT; CDR3 protein: CASSFRTGWTPWF
V gene: TRBV30; J gene: TRBJ2-7; clone size: -; D gene: -; CDR3 DNA: TGTGCCTGGAGCGAGGAATCCGAGCAGTACTTC; CDR3 protein: CAWSEESEQYF
V gene: TRBV6-5; J gene: TRBJ2-5; clone size: -; D gene: TRBD2; CDR3 DNA: TGTGCCAGCAGTTACGGGACTAGCGGGGCCGAGACCCAGTACTTC; CDR3 protein: CASSYGTSGAETQYF
V gene: TRBV4-2; J gene: TRBJ1-1; clone size: -; D gene: -; CDR3 DNA: TGTGCCAGCAGCCAAGTAAATGGCGCTGAAGCTTTCTTT; CDR3 protein: CASSQVNGAEAFF
V gene: TRBV4-2; J gene: TRBJ1-4; clone size: -; D gene: -; CDR3 DNA: TGTGCCAGCAACCAGGGAGGAGCAGCCGCAACTAATGAAAAACTGTTTTTT; CDR3 protein: CASNQGGAAATNEKLFF
V gene: TRBV7-2; J gene: TRBJ2-5; clone size: few; D gene: -; CDR3 DNA: TGTGCCAGCAGCTCCGGGGCCCCCGGGGCGACCCAGTACTTC; CDR3 protein: CASSSGAPGATQYF
V gene: TRBV18; J gene: TRBJ2-1; clone size: -; D gene: -; CDR3 DNA: TGTGCCAGCTCAGAACTCTCAGCGGGCCCATACAATGAGCAGTTCTTC; CDR3 protein: CASSELSAGPYNEQFF
V gene: TRBV12-3/TRBV12-4; J gene: TRBJ2-1; clone size: -; D gene: -; CDR3 DNA: TGTGCCAGCAGTTTAGGTGGGGATGAGCAGTTCTTC; CDR3 protein: CASSLGGDEQFF
V gene: TRBV6-2/TRBV6-3; J gene: TRBJ2-1; clone size: -; D gene: TRBD2; CDR3 DNA: TGTGCCAGCAGTTATCGCCCTGCTTGGCGGGAGTCCAATGAGCAGTTCTTC; CDR3 protein: CASSYRPAWRESNEQFF
V gene: TRBV2; J gene: TRBJ1-2; clone size: -; D gene: -; CDR3 DNA: TGTGCCAGCAGGGAACTGGGACGGTTCTATGGCTACACCTTC; CDR3 protein: CASRELGRFYGYTF